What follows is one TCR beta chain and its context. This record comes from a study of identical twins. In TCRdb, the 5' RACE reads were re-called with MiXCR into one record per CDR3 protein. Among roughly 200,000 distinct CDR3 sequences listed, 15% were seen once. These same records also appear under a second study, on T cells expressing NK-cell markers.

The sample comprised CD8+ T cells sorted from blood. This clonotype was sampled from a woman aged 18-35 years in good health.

Here the CDR3 reads CASSSPQGENYGYTF. The DNA for the CDR3 is TGTGCCAGCAGCTCACCACAGGGAGAGAACTATGGCTACACCTTC. The gene calls are TRBV7-9 and TRBJ1-2; the D gene is possibly TRBD1 (6 bases). Per germline, CDR1 SEHNR and CDR2 FQNEAQ (reference sequence). V lost 4 bases to trimming and J lost 2 bases, with 14 bases between them. The CDR3 has 15 amino acids. The variable domain in full, completed from reference TRBV7-9 and TRBJ1-2, reads DTGVSQNPRHKITKRGQNVTFRCDPISEHNRLYWYRQTLGQGPEFLTYFQNEAQLEKSRLLSDRFSAERPKGSFSTLEIQRTEQGDSAMYLCASSSPQGENYGYTFGSGTRLTVV.